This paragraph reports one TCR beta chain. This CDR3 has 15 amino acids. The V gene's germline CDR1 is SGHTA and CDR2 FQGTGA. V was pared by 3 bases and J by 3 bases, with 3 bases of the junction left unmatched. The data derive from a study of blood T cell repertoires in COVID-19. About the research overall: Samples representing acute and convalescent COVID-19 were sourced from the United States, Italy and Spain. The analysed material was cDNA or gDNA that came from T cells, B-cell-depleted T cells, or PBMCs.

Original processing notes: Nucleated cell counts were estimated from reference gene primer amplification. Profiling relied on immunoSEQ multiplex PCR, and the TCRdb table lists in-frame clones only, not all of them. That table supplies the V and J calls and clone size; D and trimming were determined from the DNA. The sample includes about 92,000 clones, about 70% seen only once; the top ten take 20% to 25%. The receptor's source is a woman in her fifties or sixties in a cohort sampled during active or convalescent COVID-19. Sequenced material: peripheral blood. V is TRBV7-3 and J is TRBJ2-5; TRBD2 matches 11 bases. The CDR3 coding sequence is TGTGCCAGCAGCTTGCAGGGACTAGCGGAAGAGACCCAGTACTTC. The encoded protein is CASSLQGLAEETQYF. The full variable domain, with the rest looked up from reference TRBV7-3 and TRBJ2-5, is GAGVSQTPSNKVTEKGKYVELRCDPISGHTALYWYRQSLGQGPEFLIYFQGTGAADDSGLPNDRFFAVRPEGSVSTLKIQRTERGDSAVYLCASSLQGLAEETQYFGPGTRLLVL.